The 2 T cell receptor beta chains in this list originate from one sample, sequenced in a study of cytomegalovirus exposure and HLA in healthy donors. Researchers ran the PCR with 60 Vbeta and 13 Jbeta primers. The table came from immunoSEQ multiplex PCR; TCRdb's copy has only in-frame clones and leaves some out. The table includes 150,000 to 200,000 clones, around 84% detected once. Input material: PBMCs. The receptors shown here come from a man aged 40-50 years in good health and CMV-seropositive.

This clone was detected once. This sequence joins TRBV28 and TRBJ2-5; TRBD1 agrees at 7 bases. The germline V gene has CDR1 MDHEN and CDR2 SYDVKM. CDR3 length: 14 residues. J gave up 2 bases and V 5 bases, and 5 bases lay outside the gene matches. The DNA for the CDR3 is TGTGCCAGCAGTAAGGACAGGAGACAAGAGACCCAGTACTTC. It translates to CASSKDRRQETQYF.

The chain joins TRBV25-1 to TRBJ2-3, with TRBD2 matching over 7 bases. Germline assignment: CDR1 MGHDK and CDR2 SYGVNS. This CDR3 has 14 amino acids. V lost 3 bases to trimming and J lost 5 bases; unmatched junction nucleotides: 5. Here the CDR3 DNA reads TGTGCCAGCAGTGACCGGGACTATCAAGATACGCAGTATTTT. Amino acid sequence: CASSDRDYQDTQYF. Filled out from reference TRBV25-1 and TRBJ2-3, the complete variable domain reads EADIYQTPRYLVIGTGKKITLECSQTMGHDKMYWYQQDPGMELHLIHYSYGVNSTEKGDLSSESTVSRIRTEHFPLTLESARPSHTSQYLCASSDRDYQDTQYFGPGTRLTVL.